This paragraph covers one T cell receptor (beta chain) sequence. The antigen remains undetermined. This specimen comes from a study of cytomegalovirus exposure and HLA in healthy donors. Study-level information: Early release data held 85 million to 95 million unique TCRs from HLA-typed donors.

V dropped 5 bases and J dropped 6 bases, with 10 bases sitting between them. In germline, CDR1 is SEHNR, CDR2 FQNEAQ (reference sequence). The CDR3 has 12 residues. 60 Vbeta and 13 Jbeta primers were used in PCR. Produced via immunoSEQ multiplex PCR; TCRdb's table is partial and in-frame only. This sample has about 120,000 clones, with roughly 65% found just once. Whole-study findings and limits: TCR beta V- and J-gene trimming was later associated with a missense DCLRE1C variant. Researchers counted about 150 TCR beta chains as cytomegalovirus-associated. An assumption of roughly uniform sequencing depth across donors underlay the presence/absence analyses.

The specimen was PBMCs. The origin of this receptor is a middle-aged man in good health and CMV-seropositive. This rearrangement joins TRBV7-9 to TRBJ1-1; D might be TRBD1 (6 bases). The CDR3 DNA follows: TGTGCCAGCAGCCAAGGGGGGGCTGAAGCTTTCTTT. Its protein product is CASSQGGAEAFF.